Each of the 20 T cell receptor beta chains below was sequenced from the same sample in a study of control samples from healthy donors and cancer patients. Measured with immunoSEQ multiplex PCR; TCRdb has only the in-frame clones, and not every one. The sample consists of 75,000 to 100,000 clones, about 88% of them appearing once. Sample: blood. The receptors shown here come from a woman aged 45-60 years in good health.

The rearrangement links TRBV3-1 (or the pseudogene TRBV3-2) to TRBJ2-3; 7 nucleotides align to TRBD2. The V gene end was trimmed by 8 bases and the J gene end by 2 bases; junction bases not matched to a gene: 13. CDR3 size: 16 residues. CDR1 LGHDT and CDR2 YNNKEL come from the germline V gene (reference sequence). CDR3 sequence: CASSGELAENTDTQYF. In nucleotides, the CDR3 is TGTGCCAGCTCGGGAGAGCTAGCGGAAAACACAGATACGCAGTATTTT.

The CDR3 DNA is TGTGCCAGTAGTATGGGCAGGGGGCTTTTTCAGATAGCCAAAAACATTCAGTACTTC. Protein: CASSMGRGLFQIAKNIQYF. The chain combines TRBV19 with TRBJ2-4; the match to TRBD1 covers 8 bases. Germline V gene lookup returns CDR1 LNHDA and CDR2 SQIVND (reference sequence). Trimming took 3 bases from V and 0 from J; bases not matched to a gene: 13. CDR3 length equals 19 residues.

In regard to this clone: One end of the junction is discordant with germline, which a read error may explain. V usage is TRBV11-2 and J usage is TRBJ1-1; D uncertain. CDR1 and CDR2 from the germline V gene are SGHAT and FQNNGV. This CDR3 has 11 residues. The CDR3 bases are TGTGCCAGCAGCTTATGGGAAAGTCTGTCCTTT. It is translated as CASSLWESLSF.

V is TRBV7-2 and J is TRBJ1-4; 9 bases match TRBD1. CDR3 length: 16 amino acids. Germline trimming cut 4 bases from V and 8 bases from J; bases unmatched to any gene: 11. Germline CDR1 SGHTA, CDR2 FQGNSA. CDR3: CASSSAGTGFGEKLFF. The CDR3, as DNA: TGTGCCAGCAGCTCAGCCGGGACAGGGTTTGGAGAAAAACTGTTTTTT.

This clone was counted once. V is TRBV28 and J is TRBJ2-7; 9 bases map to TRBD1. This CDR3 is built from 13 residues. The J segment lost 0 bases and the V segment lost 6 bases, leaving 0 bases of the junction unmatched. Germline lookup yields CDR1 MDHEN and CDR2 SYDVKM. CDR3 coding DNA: TGTGCCAGCAGGGGACAGGGCTCCTACGAGCAGTACTTC. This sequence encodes CASRGQGSYEQYF.

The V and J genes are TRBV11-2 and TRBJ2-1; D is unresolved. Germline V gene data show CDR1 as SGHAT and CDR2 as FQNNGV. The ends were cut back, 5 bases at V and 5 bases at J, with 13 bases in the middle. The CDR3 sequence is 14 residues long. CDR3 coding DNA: TGTGCCAGCAGCCCCGACTGGGCCAACAATGAGCAGTTCTTC. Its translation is CASSPDWANNEQFF.

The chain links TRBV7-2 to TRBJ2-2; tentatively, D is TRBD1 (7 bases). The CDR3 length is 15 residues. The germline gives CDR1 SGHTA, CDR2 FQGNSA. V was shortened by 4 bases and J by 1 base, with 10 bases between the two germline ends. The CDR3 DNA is TGTGCCAGCAGCTCCCAGGGGGGGAACACCGGGGAGCTGTTTTTT. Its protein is CASSSQGGNTGELFF.

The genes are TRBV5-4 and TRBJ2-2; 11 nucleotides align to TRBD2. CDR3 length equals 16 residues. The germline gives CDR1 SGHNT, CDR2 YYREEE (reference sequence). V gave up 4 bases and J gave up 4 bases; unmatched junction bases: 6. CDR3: CASSGTLAGVTGELFF. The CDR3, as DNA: TGTGCCAGCAGCGGAACACTAGCGGGAGTCACCGGGGAGCTGTTTTTT.

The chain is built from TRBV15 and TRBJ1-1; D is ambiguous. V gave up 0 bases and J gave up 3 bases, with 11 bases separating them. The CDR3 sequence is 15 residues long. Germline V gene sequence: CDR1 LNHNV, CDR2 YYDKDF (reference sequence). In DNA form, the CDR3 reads TGTGCCACCAGCAGAGATTATAGGAGGGACACTGAAGCTTTCTTT. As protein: CATSRDYRRDTEAFF.

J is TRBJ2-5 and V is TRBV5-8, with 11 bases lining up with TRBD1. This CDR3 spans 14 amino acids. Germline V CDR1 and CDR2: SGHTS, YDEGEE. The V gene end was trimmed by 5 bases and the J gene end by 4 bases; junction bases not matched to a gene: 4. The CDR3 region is CASRRGQGGETQYF. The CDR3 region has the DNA TGTGCCAGCAGGAGGGGACAGGGGGGAGAGACCCAGTACTTC.

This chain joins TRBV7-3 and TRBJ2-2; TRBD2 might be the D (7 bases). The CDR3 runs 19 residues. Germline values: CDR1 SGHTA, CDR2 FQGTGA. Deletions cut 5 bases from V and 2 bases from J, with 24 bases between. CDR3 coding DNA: TGTGCCAGCAGCCCCTCCCCGCTTACGGCGGGGGCCAACACCGGGGAGCTGTTTTTT. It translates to CASSPSPLTAGANTGELFF.

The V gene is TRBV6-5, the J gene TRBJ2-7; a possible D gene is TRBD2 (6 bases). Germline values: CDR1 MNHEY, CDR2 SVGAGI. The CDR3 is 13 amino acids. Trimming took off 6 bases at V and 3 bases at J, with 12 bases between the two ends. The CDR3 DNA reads TGTGCCAGCAGATCGGAGGGCCACTACGAGCAGTACTTC. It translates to CASRSEGHYEQYF.

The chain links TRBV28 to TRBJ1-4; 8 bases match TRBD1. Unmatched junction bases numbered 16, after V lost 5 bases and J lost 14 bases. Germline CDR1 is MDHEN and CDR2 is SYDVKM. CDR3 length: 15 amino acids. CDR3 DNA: TGTGCCAGCAGTGAGAGACAGGGGCCCCAGCCGAGTCTGTTTTTT. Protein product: CASSERQGPQPSLFF.

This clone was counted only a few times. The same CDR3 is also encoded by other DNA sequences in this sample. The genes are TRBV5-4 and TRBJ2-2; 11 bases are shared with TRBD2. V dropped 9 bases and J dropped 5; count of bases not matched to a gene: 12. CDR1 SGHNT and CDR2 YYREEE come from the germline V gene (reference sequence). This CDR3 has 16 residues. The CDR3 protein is CATGFSGGARTGELFF. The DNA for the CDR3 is TGTGCCACTGGATTTAGCGGGGGGGCTCGGACCGGGGAGCTGTTTTTT.

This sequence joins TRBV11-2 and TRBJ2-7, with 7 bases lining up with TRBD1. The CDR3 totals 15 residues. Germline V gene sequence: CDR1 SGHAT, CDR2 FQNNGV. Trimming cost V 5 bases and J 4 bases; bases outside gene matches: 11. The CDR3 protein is CASSPSLGGEYEQYF. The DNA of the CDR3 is TGTGCCAGCAGCCCCTCTTTAGGGGGCGAGTACGAGCAGTACTTC. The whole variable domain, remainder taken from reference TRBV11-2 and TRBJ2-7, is EAGVAQSPRYKIIEKRQSVAFWCNPISGHATLYWYQQILGQGPKLLIQFQNNGVVDDSQLPKDRFSAERLKGVDSTLKIQPAKLEDSAVYLCASSPSLGGEYEQYFGPGTRLTVT.

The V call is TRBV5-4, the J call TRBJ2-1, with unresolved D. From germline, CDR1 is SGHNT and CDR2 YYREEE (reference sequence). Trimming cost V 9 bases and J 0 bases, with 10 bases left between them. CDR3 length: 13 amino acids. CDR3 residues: CATVSSSYNEQFF. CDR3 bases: TGTGCCACCGTCTCTAGCTCCTACAATGAGCAGTTCTTC.

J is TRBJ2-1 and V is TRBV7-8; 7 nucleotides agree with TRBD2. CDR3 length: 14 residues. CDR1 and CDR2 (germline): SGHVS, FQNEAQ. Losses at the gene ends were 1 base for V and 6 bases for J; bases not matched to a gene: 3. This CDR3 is CASSLGWTSNEQFF. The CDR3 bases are TGTGCCAGCAGCTTAGGTTGGACTAGCAATGAGCAGTTCTTC. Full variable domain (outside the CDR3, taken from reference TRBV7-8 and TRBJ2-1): GAGVSQSPRYKVAKRGQDVALRCDPISGHVSLFWYQQALGQGPEFLTYFQNEAQLDKSGLPSDRFFAERPEGSVSTLKIQRTQQEDSAVYLCASSLGWTSNEQFFGPGTRLTVL.

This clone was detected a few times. The CDR3 spells CASSLRGNTGELFF. The CDR3, as DNA: TGTGCCAGCAGCTTACGCGGGAACACCGGGGAGCTGTTTTTT. The rearrangement uses TRBV7-7 and TRBJ2-2; no definite D call. Germline assignment: CDR1 SSHAT and CDR2 FNYEAQ (reference sequence). The CDR3 has 14 amino acids. Trimming pared 2 bases from V and 1 base from J, leaving 5 bases between.

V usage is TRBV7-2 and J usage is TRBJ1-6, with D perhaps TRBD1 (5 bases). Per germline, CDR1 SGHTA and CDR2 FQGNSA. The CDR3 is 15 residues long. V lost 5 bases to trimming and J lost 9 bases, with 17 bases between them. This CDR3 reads CASSASGATSSPLHF. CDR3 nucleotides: TGTGCCAGCAGCGCATCCGGGGCGACTAGTTCACCCCTCCACTTT.

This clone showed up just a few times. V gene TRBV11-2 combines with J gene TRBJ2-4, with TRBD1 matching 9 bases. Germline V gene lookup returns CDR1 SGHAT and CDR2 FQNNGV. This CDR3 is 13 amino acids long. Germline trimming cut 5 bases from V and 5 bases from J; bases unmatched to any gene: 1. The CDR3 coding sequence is TGTGCCAGCAGCCGGGACAGGGAAAACATTCAGTACTTC. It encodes CASSRDRENIQYF.